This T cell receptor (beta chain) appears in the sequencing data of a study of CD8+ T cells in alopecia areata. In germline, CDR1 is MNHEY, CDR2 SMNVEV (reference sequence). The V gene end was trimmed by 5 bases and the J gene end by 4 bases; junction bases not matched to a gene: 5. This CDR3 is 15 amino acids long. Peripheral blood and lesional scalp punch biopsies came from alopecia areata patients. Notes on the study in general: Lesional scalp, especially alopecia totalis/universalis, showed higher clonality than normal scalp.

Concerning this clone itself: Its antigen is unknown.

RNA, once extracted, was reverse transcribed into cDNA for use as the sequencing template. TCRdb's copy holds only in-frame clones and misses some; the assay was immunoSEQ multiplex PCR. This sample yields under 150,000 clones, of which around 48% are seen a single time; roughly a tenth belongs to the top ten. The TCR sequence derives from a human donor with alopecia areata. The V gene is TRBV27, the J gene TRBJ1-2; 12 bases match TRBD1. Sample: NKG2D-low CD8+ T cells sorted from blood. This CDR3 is CASSRGQGAGYGYTF. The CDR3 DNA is TGTGCCAGCAGTAGGGGACAGGGGGCAGGCTATGGCTACACCTTC.